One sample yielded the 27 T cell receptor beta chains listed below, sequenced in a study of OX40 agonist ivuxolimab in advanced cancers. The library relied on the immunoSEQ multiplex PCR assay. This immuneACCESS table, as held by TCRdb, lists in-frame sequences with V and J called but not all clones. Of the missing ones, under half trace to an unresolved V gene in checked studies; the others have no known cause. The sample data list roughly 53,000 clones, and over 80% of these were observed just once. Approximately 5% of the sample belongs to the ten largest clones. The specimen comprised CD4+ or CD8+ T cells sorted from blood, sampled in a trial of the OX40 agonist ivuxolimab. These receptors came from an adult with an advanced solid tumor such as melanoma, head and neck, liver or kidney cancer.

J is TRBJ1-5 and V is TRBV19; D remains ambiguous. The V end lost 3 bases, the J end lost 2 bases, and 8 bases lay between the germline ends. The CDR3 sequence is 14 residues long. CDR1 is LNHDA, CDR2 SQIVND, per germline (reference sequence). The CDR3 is CASSIVQGNQPQHF. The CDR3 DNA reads TGTGCCAGTAGTATCGTTCAGGGCAATCAGCCCCAGCATTTT.

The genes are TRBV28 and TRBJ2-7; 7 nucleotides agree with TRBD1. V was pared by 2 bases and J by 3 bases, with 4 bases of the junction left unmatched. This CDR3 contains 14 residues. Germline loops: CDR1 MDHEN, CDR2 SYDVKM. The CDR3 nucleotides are TGTGCCAGCAGTTTAGAGGCAGGGGGCTACGAGCAGTACTTC. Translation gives CASSLEAGGYEQYF.

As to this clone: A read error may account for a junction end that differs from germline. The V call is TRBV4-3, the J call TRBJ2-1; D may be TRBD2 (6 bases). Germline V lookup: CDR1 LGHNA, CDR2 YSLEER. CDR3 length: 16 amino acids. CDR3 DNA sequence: TGCGCCAGCAGCCAAGTTGCCGGGACTTCCTCCAATGAGCAGTTCTTC. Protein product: CASSQVAGTSSNEQFF.

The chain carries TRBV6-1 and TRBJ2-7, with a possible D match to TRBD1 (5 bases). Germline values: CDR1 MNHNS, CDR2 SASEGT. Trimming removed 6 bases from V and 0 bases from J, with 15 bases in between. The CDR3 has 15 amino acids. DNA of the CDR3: TGTGCCAGCAGGTCAGGGTTTTCCCTCTCCTACGAGCAGTACTTC. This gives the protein CASRSGFSLSYEQYF.

The DNA for the CDR3 is TGTGCCAGCAGTGGAACCTACAATGAGCAGTTCTTC. Protein product: CASSGTYNEQFF. This chain connects TRBV2 to TRBJ2-1; D gene unclear. V was pared by 4 bases and J by 2 bases, with 3 bases between. CDR3 size: 12 residues. Germline CDR1 SNHLY, CDR2 FYNNEI.

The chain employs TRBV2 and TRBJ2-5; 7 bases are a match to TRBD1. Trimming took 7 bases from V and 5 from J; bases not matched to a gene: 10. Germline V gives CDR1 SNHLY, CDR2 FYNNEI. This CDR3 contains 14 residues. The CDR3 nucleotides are TGTGCCAGCAACCGACAGGGAGAGGATGAGACCCAGTACTTC. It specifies CASNRQGEDETQYF.

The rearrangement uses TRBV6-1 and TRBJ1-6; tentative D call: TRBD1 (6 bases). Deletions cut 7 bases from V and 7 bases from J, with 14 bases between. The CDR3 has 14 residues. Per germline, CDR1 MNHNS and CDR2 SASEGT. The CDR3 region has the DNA TGTGCCAGCAAGGGGGACACGAGCAATTCACCCCTCCACTTT. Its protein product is CASKGDTSNSPLHF.

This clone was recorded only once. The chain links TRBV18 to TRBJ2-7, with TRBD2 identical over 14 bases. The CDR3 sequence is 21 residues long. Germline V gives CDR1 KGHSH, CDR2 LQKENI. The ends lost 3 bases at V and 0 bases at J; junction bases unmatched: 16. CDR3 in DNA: TGTGCCAGCTCACCCCTAGCTAGGACTAGCGGGAGGCCTACAGGCTCCTACGAGCAGTACTTC. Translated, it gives CASSPLARTSGRPTGSYEQYF.

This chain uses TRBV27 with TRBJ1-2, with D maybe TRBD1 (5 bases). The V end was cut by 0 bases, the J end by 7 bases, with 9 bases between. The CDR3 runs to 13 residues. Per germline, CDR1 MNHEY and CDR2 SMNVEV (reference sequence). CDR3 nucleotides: TGTGCCAGCAGTTTATCAGGGGTAGGTGGCTACACCTTC. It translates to CASSLSGVGGYTF.

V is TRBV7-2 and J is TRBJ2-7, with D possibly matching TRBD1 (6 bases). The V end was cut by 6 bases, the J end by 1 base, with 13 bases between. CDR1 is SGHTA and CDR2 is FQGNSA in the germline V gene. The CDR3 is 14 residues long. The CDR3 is CASRNRVTSYEQYF. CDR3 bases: TGTGCCAGCAGGAACAGGGTAACGTCCTACGAGCAGTACTTC. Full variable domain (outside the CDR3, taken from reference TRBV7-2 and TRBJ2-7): GAGVSQSPSNKVTEKGKDVELRCDPISGHTALYWYRQSLGQGLEFLIYFQGNSAPDKSGLPSDRFSAERTGGSVSTLTIQRTQQEDSAVYLCASRNRVTSYEQYFGPGTRLTVT.

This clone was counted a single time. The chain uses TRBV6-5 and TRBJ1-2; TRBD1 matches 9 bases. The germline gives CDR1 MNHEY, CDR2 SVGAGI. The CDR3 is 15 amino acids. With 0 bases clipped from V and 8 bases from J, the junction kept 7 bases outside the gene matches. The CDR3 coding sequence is TGTGCCAGCAGTTACTCGGTACAGGGGGCGTGGGGCTACACCTTC. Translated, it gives CASSYSVQGAWGYTF.

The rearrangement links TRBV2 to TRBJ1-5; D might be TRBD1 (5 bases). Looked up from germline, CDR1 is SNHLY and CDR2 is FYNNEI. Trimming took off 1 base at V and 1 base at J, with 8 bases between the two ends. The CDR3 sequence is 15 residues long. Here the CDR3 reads CASSEEGLSNQPQHF. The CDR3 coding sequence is TGTGCCAGCAGTGAAGAGGGACTAAGCAATCAGCCCCAGCATTTT.

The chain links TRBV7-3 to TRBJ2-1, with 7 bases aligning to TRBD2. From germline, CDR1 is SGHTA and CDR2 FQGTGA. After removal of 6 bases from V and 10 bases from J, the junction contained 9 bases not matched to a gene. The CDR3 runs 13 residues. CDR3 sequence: CASSLSASGEQFF. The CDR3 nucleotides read TGTGCCAGCAGTCTATCGGCTAGCGGAGAGCAGTTCTTC.

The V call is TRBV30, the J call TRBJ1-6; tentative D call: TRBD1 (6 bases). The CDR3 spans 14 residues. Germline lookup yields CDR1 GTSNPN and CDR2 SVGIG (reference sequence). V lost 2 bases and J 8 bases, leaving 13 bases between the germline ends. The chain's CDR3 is CAWSTGNGDSPLHF. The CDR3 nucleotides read TGTGCCTGGAGTACAGGGAATGGGGATTCACCCCTCCACTTT.

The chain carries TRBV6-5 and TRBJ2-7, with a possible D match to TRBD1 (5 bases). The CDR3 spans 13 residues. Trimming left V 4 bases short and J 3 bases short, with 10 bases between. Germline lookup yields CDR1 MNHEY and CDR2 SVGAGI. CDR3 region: CASSSDSVYEQYF. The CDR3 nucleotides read TGTGCCAGCAGTTCTGACAGTGTCTACGAGCAGTACTTC.

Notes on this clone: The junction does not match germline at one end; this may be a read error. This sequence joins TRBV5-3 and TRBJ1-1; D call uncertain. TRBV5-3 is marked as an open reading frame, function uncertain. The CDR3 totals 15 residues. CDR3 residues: CASSFLPVRPTEAFF. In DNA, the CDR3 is TGTGCCAGCAGCTTTTTACCGGTCCGGCCCACTGAAGCTTTCTTT.

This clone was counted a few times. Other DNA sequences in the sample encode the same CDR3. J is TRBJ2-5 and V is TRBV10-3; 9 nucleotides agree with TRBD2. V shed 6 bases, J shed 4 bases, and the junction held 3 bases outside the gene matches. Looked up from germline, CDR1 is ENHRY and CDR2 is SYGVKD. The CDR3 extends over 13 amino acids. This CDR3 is CAISAGGGETQYF. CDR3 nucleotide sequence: TGTGCCATCAGCGCGGGAGGGGGAGAGACCCAGTACTTC.

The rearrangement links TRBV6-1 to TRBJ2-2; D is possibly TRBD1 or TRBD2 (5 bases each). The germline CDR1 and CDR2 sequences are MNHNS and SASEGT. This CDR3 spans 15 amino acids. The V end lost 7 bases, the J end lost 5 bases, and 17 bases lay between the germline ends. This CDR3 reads CASTRGRGGTGELFF. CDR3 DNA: TGTGCCAGCACCCGGGGAAGGGGCGGGACCGGGGAGCTGTTTTTT.

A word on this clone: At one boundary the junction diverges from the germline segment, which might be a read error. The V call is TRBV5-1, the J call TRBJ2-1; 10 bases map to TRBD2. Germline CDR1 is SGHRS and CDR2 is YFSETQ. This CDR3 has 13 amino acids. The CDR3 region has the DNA TGCGCCAGCAGCTCCCAAGTGGGACTAGCGCAGATCTTC. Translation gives CASSSQVGLAQIF. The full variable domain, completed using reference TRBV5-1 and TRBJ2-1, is KAGVTQTPRYLIKTRGQQVTLSCSPISGHRSVSWYQQTPGQGLQFLFEYFSETQRNKGNFPGRFSGRQFSNSRSEMNVSTLELGDSALYLCASSSQVGLAQIFGPGTRLTVL.

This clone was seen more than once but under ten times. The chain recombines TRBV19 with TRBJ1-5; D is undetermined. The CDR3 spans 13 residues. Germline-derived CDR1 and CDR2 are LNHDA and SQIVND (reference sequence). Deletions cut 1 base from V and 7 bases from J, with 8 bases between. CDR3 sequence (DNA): TGTGCCAGTAGTATAGGGACCAGGCAGCCCCAGCATTTT. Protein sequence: CASSIGTRQPQHF.

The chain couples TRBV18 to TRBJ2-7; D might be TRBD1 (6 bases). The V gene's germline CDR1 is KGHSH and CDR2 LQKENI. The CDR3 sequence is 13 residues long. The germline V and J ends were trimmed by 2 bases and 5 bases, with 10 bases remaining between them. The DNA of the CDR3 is TGTGCCAGCTCACCAAATACAGGGAACGAGCAGTACTTC. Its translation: CASSPNTGNEQYF.

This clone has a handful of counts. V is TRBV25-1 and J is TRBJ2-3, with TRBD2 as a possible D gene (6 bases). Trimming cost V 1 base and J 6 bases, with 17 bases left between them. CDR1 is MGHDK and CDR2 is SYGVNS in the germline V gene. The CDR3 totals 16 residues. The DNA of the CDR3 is TGTGCCAGCAGTGAATCGGTCTTAGCGGACACGGATACGCAGTATTTT. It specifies CASSESVLADTDTQYF.

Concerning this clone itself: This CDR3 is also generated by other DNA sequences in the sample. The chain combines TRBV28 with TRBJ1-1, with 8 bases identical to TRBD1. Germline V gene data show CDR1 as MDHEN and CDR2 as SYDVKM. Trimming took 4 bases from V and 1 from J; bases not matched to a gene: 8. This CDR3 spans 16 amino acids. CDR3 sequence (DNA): TGTGCCAGCAGTTCCCCCGGACAGGGCGCGAACACTGAAGCTTTCTTT. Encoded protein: CASSSPGQGANTEAFF.

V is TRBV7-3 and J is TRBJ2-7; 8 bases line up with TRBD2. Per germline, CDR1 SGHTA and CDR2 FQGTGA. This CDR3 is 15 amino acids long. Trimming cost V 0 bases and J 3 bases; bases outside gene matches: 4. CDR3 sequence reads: CASSLTGLEFYEQYF. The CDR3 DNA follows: TGTGCCAGCAGCTTAACGGGACTAGAATTCTACGAGCAGTACTTC.

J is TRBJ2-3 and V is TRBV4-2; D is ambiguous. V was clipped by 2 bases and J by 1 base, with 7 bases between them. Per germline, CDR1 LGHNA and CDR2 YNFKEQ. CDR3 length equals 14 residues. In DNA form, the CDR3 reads TGTGCCAGCAGCCAATCGCTGGGCACAGATACGCAGTATTTT. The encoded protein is CASSQSLGTDTQYF.

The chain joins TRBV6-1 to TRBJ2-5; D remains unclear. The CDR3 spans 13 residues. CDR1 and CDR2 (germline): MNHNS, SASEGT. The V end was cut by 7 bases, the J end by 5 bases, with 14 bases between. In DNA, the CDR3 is TGTGCCAGCACAGGATTAGGGTGGGAGACCCAGTACTTC. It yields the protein CASTGLGWETQYF.

The CDR3 DNA reads as TGTGCCAGCAGTTTGGGGGCTGAAGCTTTCTTT. It is translated as CASSLGAEAFF. This chain uses TRBV28 with TRBJ1-1, with TRBD1 as a possible D gene (5 bases). This CDR3 has 11 amino acids. Germline-derived CDR1 and CDR2 are MDHEN and SYDVKM. V was pared by 3 bases and J by 6 bases, with 5 bases between.